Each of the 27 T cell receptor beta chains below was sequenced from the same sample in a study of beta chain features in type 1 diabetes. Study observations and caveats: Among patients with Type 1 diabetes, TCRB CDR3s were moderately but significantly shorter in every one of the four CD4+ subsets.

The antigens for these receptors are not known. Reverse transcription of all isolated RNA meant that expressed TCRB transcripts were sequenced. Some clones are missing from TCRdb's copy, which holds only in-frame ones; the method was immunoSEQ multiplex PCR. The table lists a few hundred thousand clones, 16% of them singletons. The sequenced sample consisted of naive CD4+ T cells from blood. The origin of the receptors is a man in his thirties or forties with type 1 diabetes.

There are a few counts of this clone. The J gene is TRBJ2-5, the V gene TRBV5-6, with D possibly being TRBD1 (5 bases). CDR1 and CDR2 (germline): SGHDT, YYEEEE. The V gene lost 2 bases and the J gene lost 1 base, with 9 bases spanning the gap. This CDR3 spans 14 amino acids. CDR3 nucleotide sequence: TGTGCCAGCAGCTTTCGGCAGGGCCAAGAGACCCAGTACTTC. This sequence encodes CASSFRQGQETQYF.

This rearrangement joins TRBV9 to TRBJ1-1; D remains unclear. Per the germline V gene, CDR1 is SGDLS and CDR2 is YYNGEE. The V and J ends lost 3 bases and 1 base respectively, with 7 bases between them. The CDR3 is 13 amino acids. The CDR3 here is CASSGGRNTEAFF. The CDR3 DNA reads TGTGCCAGCAGCGGCGGGAGGAACACTGAAGCTTTCTTT.

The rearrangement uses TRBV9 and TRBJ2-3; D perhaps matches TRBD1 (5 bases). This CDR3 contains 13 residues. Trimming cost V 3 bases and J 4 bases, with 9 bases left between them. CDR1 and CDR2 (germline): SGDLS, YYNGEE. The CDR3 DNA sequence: TGTGCCAGCAGCGAACAGGATCCAGATACGCAGTATTTT. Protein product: CASSEQDPDTQYF.

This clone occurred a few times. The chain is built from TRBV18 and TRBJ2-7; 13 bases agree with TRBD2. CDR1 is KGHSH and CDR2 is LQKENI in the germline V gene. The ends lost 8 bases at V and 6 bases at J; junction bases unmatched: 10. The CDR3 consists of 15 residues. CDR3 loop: CASALGLAGASEQYF. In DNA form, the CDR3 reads TGTGCCAGCGCACTAGGACTAGCGGGAGCTTCCGAGCAGTACTTC. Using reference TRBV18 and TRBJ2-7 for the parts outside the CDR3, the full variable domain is NAGVMQNPRHLVRRRGQEARLRCSPMKGHSHVYWYRQLPEEGLKFMVYLQKENIIDESGMPKERFSAEFPKEGPSILRIQQVVRGDSAAYFCASALGLAGASEQYFGPGTRLTVT.

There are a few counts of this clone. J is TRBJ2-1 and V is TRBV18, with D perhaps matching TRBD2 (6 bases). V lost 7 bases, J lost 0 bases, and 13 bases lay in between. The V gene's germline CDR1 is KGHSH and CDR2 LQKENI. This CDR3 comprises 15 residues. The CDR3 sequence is CASFGGDPSYNEQFF. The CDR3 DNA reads TGTGCCAGCTTCGGCGGGGACCCCTCCTACAATGAGCAGTTCTTC.

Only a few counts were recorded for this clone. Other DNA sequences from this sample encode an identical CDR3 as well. The CDR3 DNA is TGTGCCTGGTCCTACCGGGTGAACACTGAAGCTTTCTTT. Translation: CAWSYRVNTEAFF. The chain uses TRBV30 and TRBJ1-1; D gene unclear. CDR1 and CDR2 (germline): GTSNPN, SVGIG (reference sequence). CDR3 length: 13 amino acids. Trimming took 5 bases from V and 0 from J, leaving 10 bases between them.

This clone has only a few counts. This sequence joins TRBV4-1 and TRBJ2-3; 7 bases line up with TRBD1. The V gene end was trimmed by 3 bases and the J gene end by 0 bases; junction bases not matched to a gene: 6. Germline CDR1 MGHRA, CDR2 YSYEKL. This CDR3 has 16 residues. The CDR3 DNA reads TGCGCCAGCAGCCAGTCAGGACAGGCAAGCACAGATACGCAGTATTTT. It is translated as CASSQSGQASTDTQYF.

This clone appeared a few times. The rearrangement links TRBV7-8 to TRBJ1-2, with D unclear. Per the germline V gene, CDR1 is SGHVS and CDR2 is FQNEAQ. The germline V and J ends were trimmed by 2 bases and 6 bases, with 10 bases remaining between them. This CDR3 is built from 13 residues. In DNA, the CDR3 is TGTGCCAGCAGCTTAATGCTGAAGAATGGCTACACCTTC. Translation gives CASSLMLKNGYTF.

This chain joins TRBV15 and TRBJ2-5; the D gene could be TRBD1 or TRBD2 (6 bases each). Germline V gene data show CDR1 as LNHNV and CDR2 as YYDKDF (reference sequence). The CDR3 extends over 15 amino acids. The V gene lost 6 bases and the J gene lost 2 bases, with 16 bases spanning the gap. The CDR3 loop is CATSVTRGLQETQYF. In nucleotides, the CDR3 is TGTGCCACCAGTGTGACCAGGGGACTTCAAGAGACCCAGTACTTC.

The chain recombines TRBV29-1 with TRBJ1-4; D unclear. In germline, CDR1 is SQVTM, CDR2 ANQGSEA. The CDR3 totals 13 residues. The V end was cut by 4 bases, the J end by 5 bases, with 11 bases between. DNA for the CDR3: TGCAGCGTTGGAGAAAGATCCAATGAAAAACTGTTTTTT. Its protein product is CSVGERSNEKLFF.

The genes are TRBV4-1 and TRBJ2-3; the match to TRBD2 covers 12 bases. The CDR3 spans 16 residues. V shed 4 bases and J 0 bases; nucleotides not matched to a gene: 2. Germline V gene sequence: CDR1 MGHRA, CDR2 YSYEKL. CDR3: CASSRGTSGSTDTQYF. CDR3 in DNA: TGCGCCAGCAGCCGGGGGACTAGCGGGAGCACAGATACGCAGTATTTT.

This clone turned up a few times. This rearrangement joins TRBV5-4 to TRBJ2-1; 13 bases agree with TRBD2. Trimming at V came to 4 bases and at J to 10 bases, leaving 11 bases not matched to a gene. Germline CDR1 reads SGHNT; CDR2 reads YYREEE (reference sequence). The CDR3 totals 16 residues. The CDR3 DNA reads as TGTGCCAGCAGCCTCCCGACTAGCGGGAGGCTTCCCGAGCAGTTCTTC. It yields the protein CASSLPTSGRLPEQFF.

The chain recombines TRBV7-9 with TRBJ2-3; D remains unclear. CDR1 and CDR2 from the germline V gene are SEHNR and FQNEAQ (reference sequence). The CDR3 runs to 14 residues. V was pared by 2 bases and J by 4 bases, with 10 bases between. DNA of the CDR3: TGTGCCAGCAGCTTATCAAAGGGTCCAGATACGCAGTATTTT. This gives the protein CASSLSKGPDTQYF.

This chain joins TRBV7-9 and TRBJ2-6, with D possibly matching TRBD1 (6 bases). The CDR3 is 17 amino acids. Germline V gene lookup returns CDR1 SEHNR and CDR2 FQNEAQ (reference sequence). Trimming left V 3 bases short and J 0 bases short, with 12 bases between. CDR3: CASSFIGQSSGANVLTF. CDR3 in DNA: TGTGCCAGCAGCTTTATCGGACAGAGCTCTGGGGCCAACGTCCTGACTTTC.

In nucleotides, the CDR3 is TGTGCCAGCAGCCCCCGGGCAGGGGGCGCCTCTGGGGCCAACGTCCTGACTTTC. Protein: CASSPRAGGASGANVLTF. The V gene is TRBV13, the J gene TRBJ2-6; 8 bases map to TRBD1. The CDR3 is made up of 18 amino acids. Germline CDR1 PRHDT, CDR2 FYEKMQ (reference sequence). J lost 0 bases, V lost 5 bases, and 9 bases had no gene match.

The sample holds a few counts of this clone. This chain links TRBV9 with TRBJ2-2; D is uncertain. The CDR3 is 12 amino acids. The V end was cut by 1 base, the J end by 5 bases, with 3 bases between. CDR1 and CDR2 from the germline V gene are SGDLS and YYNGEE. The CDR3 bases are TGTGCCAGCAGCGTACAAACCGGGGAGCTGTTTTTT. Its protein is CASSVQTGELFF.

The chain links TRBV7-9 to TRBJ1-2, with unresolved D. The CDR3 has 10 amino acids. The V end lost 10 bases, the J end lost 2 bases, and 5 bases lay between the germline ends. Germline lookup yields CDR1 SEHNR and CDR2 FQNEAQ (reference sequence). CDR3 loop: CATKNYGYTF. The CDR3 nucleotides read TGTGCCACCAAGAACTATGGCTACACCTTC.

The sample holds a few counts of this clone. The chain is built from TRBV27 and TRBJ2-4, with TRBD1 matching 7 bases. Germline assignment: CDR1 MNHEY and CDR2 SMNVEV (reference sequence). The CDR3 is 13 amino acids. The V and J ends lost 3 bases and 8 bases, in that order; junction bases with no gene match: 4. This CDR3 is CASSFDRVDIQYF. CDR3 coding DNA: TGTGCCAGCAGTTTTGACAGGGTTGACATTCAGTACTTC.

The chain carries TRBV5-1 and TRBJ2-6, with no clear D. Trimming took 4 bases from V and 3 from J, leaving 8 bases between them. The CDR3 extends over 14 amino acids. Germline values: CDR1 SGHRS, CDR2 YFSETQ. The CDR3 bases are TGCGCCAGCAGCGATGTACGTGGGGCCAACGTCCTGACTTTC. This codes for CASSDVRGANVLTF.

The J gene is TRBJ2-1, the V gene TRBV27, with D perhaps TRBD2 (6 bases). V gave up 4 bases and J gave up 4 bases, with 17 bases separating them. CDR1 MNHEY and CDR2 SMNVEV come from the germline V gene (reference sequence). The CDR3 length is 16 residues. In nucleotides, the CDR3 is TGTGCCAGCAGTTCCCCCGGGAGCGGCGATTACAATGAGCAGTTCTTC. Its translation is CASSSPGSGDYNEQFF.

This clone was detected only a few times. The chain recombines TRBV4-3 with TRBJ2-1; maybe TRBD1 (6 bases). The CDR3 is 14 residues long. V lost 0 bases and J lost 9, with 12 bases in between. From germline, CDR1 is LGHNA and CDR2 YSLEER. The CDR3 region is CASSQDPGEPEQFF. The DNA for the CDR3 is TGCGCCAGCAGCCAAGACCCAGGGGAACCTGAGCAGTTCTTC.

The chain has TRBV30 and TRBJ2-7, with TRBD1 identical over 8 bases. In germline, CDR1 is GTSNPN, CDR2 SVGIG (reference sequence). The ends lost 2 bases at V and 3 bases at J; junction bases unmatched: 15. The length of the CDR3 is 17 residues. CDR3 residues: CAWSTGWSRTGLYEQYF. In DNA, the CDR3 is TGTGCCTGGAGTACGGGCTGGTCGAGGACAGGGCTCTACGAGCAGTACTTC.

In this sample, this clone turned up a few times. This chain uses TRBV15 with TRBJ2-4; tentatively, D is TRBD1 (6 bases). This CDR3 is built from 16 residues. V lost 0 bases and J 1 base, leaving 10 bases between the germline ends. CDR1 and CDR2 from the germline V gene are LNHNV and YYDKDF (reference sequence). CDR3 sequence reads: CATSRDLQGAKNIQYF. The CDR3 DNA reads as TGTGCCACCAGCAGAGATCTACAGGGCGCCAAAAACATTCAGTACTTC.

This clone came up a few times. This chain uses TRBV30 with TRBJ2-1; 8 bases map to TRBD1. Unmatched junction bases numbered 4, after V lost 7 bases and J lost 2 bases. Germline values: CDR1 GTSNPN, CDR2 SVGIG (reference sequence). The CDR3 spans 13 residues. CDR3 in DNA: TGTGCCTACGACAGGGGACCCTACAATGAGCAGTTCTTC. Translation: CAYDRGPYNEQFF. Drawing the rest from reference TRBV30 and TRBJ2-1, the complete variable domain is SQTIHQWPATLVQPVGSPLSLECTVEGTSNPNLYWYRQAAGRGLQLLFYSVGIGQISSEVPQNLSASRPQDRQFILSSKKLLLSDSGFYLCAYDRGPYNEQFFGPGTRLTVL.

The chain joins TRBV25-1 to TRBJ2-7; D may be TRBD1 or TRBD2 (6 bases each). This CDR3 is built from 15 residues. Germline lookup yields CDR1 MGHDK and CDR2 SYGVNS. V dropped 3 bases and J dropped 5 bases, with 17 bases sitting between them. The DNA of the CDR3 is TGTGCCAGCAGTGATTCGACAGGAGGGCTTAACGAGCAGTACTTC. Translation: CASSDSTGGLNEQYF.

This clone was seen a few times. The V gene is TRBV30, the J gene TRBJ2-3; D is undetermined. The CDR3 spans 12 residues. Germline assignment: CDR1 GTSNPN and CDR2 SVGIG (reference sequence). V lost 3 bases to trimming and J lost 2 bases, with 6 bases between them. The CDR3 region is CAWRGYTDTQYF. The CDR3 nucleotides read TGTGCCTGGAGGGGGTACACAGATACGCAGTATTTT.

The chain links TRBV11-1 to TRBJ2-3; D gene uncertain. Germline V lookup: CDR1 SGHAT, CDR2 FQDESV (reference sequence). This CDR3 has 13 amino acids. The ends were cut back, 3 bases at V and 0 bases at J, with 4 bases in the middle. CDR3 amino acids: CASSFQSTDTQYF. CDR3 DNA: TGTGCCAGCAGCTTTCAGAGCACAGATACGCAGTATTTT.